Described below is a single TCR beta chain sequence and its context. The antigen is undetermined. Germline CDR1 is SNHLY and CDR2 is FYNNEI. This CDR3 spans 16 amino acids. Trimming stripped 1 base from V and 0 bases from J, with 9 bases between. A multiplex PCR was run with 60 Vbeta primers and 13 Jbeta primers. Sequenced by immunoSEQ multiplex PCR; TCRdb stores in-frame clones only, minus some. The sample consists of about 160,000 clones, roughly four fifths of them appearing once. These data originate in a study of cytomegalovirus exposure and HLA in healthy donors. Study-level findings and limits: Earlier analysis found most TCR beta V segments productive about 87% or about 30% of the time. According to the study, approximately 150 TCR beta chains were cytomegalovirus-associated. A few V segments could not be told apart, such as TRBV6-2 and TRBV6-3, and were left out. With further analysis later on, most CMV-associated TCR beta chains appeared HLA-restricted.

This TCR was recovered from a man aged 18 to 35 in good health and CMV-seronegative. Material: PBMCs. The V gene is TRBV2, the J gene TRBJ2-2; D is possibly TRBD1 (5 bases). The CDR3 region is CASSEVAGTNTGELFF. In nucleotides, the CDR3 is TGTGCCAGCAGTGAAGTTGCAGGGACGAACACCGGGGAGCTGTTTTTT.